The 17 T cell receptor beta chains presented below share a single source sample, sequenced in a study of shared clonotypes between healthy human individuals. This table comes from immunoSEQ multiplex PCR, and its TCRdb copy is limited to in-frame clones, with some not included. The sample contains hundreds of thousands of clones, roughly 70% of which appear only once. Sequencing input: memory CD4+ T cells sorted from blood. As to subset: CD45RA-negative fraction. The receptors stem from a woman in her thirties in good health.

CDR3 sequence reads: CASSQTSGGSYEQYF. The CDR3 DNA reads as TGTGCCAGCTCACAGACTAGCGGGGGCTCCTACGAGCAGTACTTC. The rearrangement joins TRBV18 to TRBJ2-7, with 12 nucleotides matching TRBD2. The CDR3 consists of 15 residues. After removal of 4 bases from V and 0 bases from J, the junction contained 1 base not matched to a gene. Germline V gene sequence: CDR1 KGHSH, CDR2 LQKENI.

Remarks on this clone: It may be a read error: a sequence one base away is much more abundant. Additional DNA sequences in this sample encode the identical CDR3. The chain employs TRBV7-9 and TRBJ1-1, with 7 bases identical to TRBD1. From germline, CDR1 is SEHNR and CDR2 FQNEAQ (reference sequence). The CDR3 has 13 residues. V was clipped by 5 bases and J by 1 base; unmatched bases: 1. CDR3 sequence: CASSRQGNTEAFF. Here the CDR3 DNA reads TGTGCCAGCAGCCGACAGGGGAACACTGAAGCTTTCTTT. The full variable domain, completed using reference TRBV7-9 and TRBJ1-1, is DTGVSQNPRHKITKRGQNVTFRCDPISEHNRLYWYRQTLGQGPEFLTYFQNEAQLEKSRLLSDRFSAERPKGSFSTLEIQRTEQGDSAMYLCASSRQGNTEAFFGQGTRLTVV.

The chain links TRBV7-9 to TRBJ2-1; 10 bases are shared with TRBD2. The V and J ends lost 0 bases and 8 bases, in that order; junction bases with no gene match: 4. In germline, CDR1 is SEHNR, CDR2 FQNEAQ (reference sequence). The CDR3 extends over 15 amino acids. CDR3 nucleotide sequence: TGTGCCAGCAGCTTAGCGCTCGGGACTAGCGATGAGCAGTTCTTC. Translating gives CASSLALGTSDEQFF.

This chain links TRBV4-2 with TRBJ2-7; 7 nucleotides align to TRBD2. This CDR3 spans 17 amino acids. V dropped 4 bases and J dropped 2; count of bases not matched to a gene: 14. Germline-derived CDR1 and CDR2 are LGHNA and YNFKEQ. This CDR3 reads CASSLHPEAGVPYEQYF. The CDR3 DNA reads TGTGCCAGCAGCCTTCATCCCGAGGCGGGAGTCCCCTACGAGCAGTACTTC.

This clone appeared a few times. V and J are TRBV2 and TRBJ2-1, with D perhaps matching TRBD2 (6 bases). CDR1 is SNHLY, CDR2 FYNNEI, per germline. The length of the CDR3 is 16 residues. The V and J ends lost 8 bases and 3 bases respectively, with 20 bases between them. The CDR3 nucleotides read TGTGCCAGCCCTAGGAGGGCAACAGATAACTACAATGAGCAGTTCTTC. It codes for CASPRRATDNYNEQFF.

This clone came up a few times. This chain joins TRBV27 and TRBJ1-2; 7 nucleotides match TRBD1. CDR1 and CDR2 from the germline V gene are MNHEY and SMNVEV (reference sequence). Trimming took 5 bases from V and 2 from J; bases not matched to a gene: 11. This CDR3 has 16 amino acids. The CDR3 DNA sequence: TGTGCCAGCAGTCCTCAAAGGACAGGATTAAACTATGGCTACACCTTC. This codes for CASSPQRTGLNYGYTF.

The chain recombines TRBV7-7 with TRBJ2-7; unclear D gene. Trimming cost V 1 base and J 5 bases, with 12 bases left between them. Germline assignment: CDR1 SSHAT and CDR2 FNYEAQ (reference sequence). The CDR3 spans 14 residues. The CDR3 sequence is CASSLGPSNHEQYF. The DNA of the CDR3 is TGTGCCAGCAGCTTAGGCCCGTCTAACCACGAGCAGTACTTC.

The chain has TRBV20-1 and TRBJ2-5; D may be TRBD1 or TRBD2 (5 bases each). The CDR3 consists of 8 residues. Germline V CDR1 and CDR2: DFQATT, SNEGSKA (reference sequence). Trimming cost V 6 bases and J 11 bases, with 7 bases left between them. CDR3 protein: CSAGEQYF. The DNA of the CDR3 is TGCAGTGCGGGGGAGCAGTACTTC.

The gene calls are TRBV19 and TRBJ2-7, with D perhaps TRBD1 (6 bases). The length of the CDR3 is 13 residues. Per germline, CDR1 LNHDA and CDR2 SQIVND (reference sequence). The V gene lost 5 bases and the J gene lost 6 bases, with 14 bases spanning the gap. In nucleotides, the CDR3 is TGTGCCAGTAGTCCCCAGGGGTCGCGCGAGCAGTACTTC. It encodes CASSPQGSREQYF.

This clone occurred once. This chain uses TRBV7-2 with TRBJ2-5; 7 nucleotides agree with TRBD2. There are 15 residues in the CDR3. Trimming removed 2 bases from V and 3 bases from J; junction bases left unmatched: 6. Germline CDR1 and CDR2: SGHTA and FQGNSA. The CDR3 protein is CASSLLGGREETQYF. In nucleotides, the CDR3 is TGTGCCAGCAGCTTACTGGGCGGGAGAGAAGAGACCCAGTACTTC. Looking up the rest from reference TRBV7-2 and TRBJ2-5 gives the full variable domain: GAGVSQSPSNKVTEKGKDVELRCDPISGHTALYWYRQSLGQGLEFLIYFQGNSAPDKSGLPSDRFSAERTGGSVSTLTIQRTQQEDSAVYLCASSLLGGREETQYFGPGTRLLVL.

This rearrangement joins TRBV5-1 to TRBJ1-2; D gene uncertain. Germline loops: CDR1 SGHRS, CDR2 YFSETQ. CDR3 length: 14 amino acids. Trimming removed 0 bases at V and 4 bases at J, with 10 bases between. CDR3 residues: CASSLAAGSYGYTF. CDR3 sequence (DNA): TGCGCCAGCAGCTTGGCGGCGGGTTCCTATGGCTACACCTTC.

This clone occurred a few times. The rearrangement uses TRBV25-1 and TRBJ2-1; D remains ambiguous. Germline CDR1 and CDR2: MGHDK and SYGVNS. Trimming took 4 bases from V and 4 from J, leaving 2 bases between them. The CDR3 sequence is 11 residues long. Here the CDR3 reads CASSAYNEQFF. Here the CDR3 DNA reads TGTGCCAGCAGTGCGTACAATGAGCAGTTCTTC. Looking up the rest from reference TRBV25-1 and TRBJ2-1 gives the full variable domain: EADIYQTPRYLVIGTGKKITLECSQTMGHDKMYWYQQDPGMELHLIHYSYGVNSTEKGDLSSESTVSRIRTEHFPLTLESARPSHTSQYLCASSAYNEQFFGPGTRLTVL.

The V and J genes are TRBV5-1 and TRBJ2-5; D unclear. With 5 bases removed from V and 2 bases from J, the gap between germline ends came to 10 bases. This CDR3 has 13 residues. Germline CDR1 SGHRS, CDR2 YFSETQ. The CDR3 DNA sequence: TGCGCCAGCAGGAGGTCCACACAAGAGACCCAGTACTTC. Translation gives CASRRSTQETQYF.

This sequence joins TRBV18 and TRBJ2-7; 11 bases agree with TRBD1. Germline CDR1 reads KGHSH; CDR2 reads LQKENI. The CDR3 runs to 15 residues. Trimming cost V 4 bases and J 4 bases; bases outside gene matches: 6. CDR3 DNA: TGTGCCAGCTCACGCGGACAGGGGGCGCAGTACGAGCAGTACTTC. Translating it yields CASSRGQGAQYEQYF.

The chain joins TRBV2 to TRBJ2-4, with D maybe TRBD2 (6 bases). V was pared by 6 bases and J by 6 bases, with 12 bases between. Germline V CDR1 and CDR2: SNHLY, FYNNEI. The CDR3 runs 13 residues. CDR3 amino acids: CASSISTRNIQYF. CDR3 nucleotides: TGTGCCAGCAGCATCTCGACTAGAAACATTCAGTACTTC.

The genes are TRBV7-6 and TRBJ2-1, with no clear D. Germline V gene data show CDR1 as SGHVS and CDR2 as FNYEAQ. The V gene lost 1 base and the J gene lost 6 bases, with 7 bases spanning the gap. The CDR3 runs to 13 residues. The CDR3 loop is CASSLGSSNEQFF. CDR3 bases: TGTGCCAGCAGCTTAGGCTCTTCCAATGAGCAGTTCTTC.

The V call is TRBV5-4, the J call TRBJ2-7; no reliable D call. Germline lookup yields CDR1 SGHNT and CDR2 YYREEE (reference sequence). There are 15 residues in the CDR3. V was trimmed by 0 bases and J by 0 bases, leaving 10 bases between them. The CDR3 is CASSLGQSSSYEQYF. CDR3 coding DNA: TGTGCCAGCAGCTTGGGACAATCGAGCTCCTACGAGCAGTACTTC.